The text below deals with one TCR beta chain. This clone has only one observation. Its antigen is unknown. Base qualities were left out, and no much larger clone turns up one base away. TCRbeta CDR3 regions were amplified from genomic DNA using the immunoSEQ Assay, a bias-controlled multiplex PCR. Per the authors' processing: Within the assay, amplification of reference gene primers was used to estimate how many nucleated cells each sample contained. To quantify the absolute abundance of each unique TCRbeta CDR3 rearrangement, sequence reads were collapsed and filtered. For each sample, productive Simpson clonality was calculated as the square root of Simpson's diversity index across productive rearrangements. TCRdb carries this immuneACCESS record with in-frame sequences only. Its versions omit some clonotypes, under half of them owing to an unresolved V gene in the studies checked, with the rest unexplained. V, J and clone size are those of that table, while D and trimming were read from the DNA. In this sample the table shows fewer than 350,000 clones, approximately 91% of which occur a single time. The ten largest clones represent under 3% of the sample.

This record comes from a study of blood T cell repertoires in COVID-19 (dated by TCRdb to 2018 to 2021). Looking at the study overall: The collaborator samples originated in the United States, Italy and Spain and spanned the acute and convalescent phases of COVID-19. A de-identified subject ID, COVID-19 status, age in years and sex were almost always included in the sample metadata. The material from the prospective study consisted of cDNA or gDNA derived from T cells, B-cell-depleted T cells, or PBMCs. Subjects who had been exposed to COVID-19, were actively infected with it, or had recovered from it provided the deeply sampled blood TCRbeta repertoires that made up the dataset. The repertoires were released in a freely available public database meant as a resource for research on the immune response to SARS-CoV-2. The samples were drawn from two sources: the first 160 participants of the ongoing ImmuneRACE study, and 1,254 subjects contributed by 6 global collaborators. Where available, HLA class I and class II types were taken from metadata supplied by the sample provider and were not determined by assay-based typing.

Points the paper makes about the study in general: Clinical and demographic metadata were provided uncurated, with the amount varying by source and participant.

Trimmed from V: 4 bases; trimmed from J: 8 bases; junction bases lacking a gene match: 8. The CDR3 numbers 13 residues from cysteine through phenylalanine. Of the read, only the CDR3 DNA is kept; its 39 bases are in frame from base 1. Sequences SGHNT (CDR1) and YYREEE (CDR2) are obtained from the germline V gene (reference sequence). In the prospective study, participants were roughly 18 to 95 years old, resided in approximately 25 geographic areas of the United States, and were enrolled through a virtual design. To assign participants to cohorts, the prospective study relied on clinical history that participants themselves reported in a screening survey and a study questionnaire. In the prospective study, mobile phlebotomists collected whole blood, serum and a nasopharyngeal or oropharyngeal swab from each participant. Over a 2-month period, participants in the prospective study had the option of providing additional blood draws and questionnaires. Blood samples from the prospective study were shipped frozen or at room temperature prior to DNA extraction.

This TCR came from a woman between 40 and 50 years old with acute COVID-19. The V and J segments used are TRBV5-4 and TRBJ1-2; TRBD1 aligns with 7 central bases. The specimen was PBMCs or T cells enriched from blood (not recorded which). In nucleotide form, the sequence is TGTGCCAGCAGCCCGACAGGGAATAGGGGCTACACCTTC. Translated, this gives CASSPTGNRGYTF.